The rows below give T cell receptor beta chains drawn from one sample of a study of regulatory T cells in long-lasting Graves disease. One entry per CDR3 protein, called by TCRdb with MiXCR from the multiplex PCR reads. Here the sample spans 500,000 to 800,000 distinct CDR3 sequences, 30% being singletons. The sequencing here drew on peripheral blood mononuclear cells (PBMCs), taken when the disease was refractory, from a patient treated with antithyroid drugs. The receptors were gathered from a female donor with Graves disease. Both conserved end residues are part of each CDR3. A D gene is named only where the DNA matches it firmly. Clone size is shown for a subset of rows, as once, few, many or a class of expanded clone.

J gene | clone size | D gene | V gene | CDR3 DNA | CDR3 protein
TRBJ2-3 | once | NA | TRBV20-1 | TGCAGTGCCCGGGCGCGGCTAGCGAACGCAGATACGCAGTATTTT | CSARARLANADTQYF
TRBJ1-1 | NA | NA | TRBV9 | TGTGCCAGCAGCGCCCTAGCTATCAACACTGAAGCTTTCTTT | CASSALAINTEAFF
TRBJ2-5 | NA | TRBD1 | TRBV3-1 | TGTGCCAGCAGCCAAGGGGACAGGGAGGGTGAAGAGACCCAGTACTTC | CASSQGDREGEETQYF
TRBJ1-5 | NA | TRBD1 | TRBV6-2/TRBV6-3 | TGTGCCAGCAGGGGGACAGGAGAGAATCAGCCCCAGCATTTT | CASRGTGENQPQHF
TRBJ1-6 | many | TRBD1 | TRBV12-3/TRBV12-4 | TGTGCCAGCAGCCTTCGACAGGGGGGTTCACCCCTCCACTTT | CASSLRQGGSPLHF
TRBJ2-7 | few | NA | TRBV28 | TGTGCCAGCAGAAGGGGACCGCCATACGAGCAGTACTTC | CASRRGPPYEQYF
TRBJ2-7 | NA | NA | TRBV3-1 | TGTGCCAGCAGCCAAGCCACGGCCCCCTACGAGCAGTACTTC | CASSQATAPYEQYF
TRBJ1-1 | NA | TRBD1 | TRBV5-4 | TGTGCCAGCAGCGCACAGGGGATGGGTGAAGCTTTCTTT | CASSAQGMGEAFF
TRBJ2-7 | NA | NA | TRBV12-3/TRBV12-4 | TGTGCCAGCAGTGAAGGGCGGAACAACTACGAGCAGTACTTC | CASSEGRNNYEQYF
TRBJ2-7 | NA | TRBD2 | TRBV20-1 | TGCAGTGCTAGAGATAGGCGAGCGGGAGGTCACGAGCAGTACTTC | CSARDRRAGGHEQYF
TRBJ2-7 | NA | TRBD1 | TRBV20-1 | TGCAGTGCTAGATGGGACAGGGGATCCTACGAGCAGTACTTC | CSARWDRGSYEQYF
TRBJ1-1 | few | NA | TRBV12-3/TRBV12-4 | TGTGCCAGCACCGGGACGGTGAACACTGAAGCTTTCTTT | CASTGTVNTEAFF
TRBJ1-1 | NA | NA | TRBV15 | TGTGCCACAGGTGGATGGGGTTCGAACACTGAAGCTTTCTTT | CATGGWGSNTEAFF
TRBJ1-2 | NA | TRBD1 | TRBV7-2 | TGTGCCAGCAGCTTAGCGGTGAGGCGGGACAGGGAGCCCTACACCTTC | CASSLAVRRDREPYTF
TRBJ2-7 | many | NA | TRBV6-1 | TGTGCCAGCGTTTTGGACCCATCCTACGAGCAGTACTTC | CASVLDPSYEQYF
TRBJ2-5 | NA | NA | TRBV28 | TGTGCCAGCAGTTCCCCCCAGGGGGGCTGGGAGACCCAGTACTTC | CASSSPQGGWETQYF
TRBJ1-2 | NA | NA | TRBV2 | TGTGCCAGCAGTGAGGAAGAAAACAGGGCTTGGGGCTACACCTTC | CASSEEENRAWGYTF
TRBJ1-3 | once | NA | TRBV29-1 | TGCAGCGTTGACACCGGAGGGAGAAGTGATTTT | CSVDTGGRSDF
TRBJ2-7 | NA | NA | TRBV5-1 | TGCGCCAGCAGCTTCCTCGACCCACAAACAAGTTACGAGCAGTACTTC | CASSFLDPQTSYEQYF
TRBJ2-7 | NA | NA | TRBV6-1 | TGTGCCTCTCCGGGGGAGTACTTC | CASPGEYF
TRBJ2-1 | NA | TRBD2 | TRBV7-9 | TGTGCCAGCATGGTGATAGCGGGGTCCTACAATGAGCAGTTCTTC | CASMVIAGSYNEQFF
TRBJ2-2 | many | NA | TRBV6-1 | TGTGCCAGCAGGGAACAGGGGAACACCGGGGAGCTGTTTTTT | CASREQGNTGELFF
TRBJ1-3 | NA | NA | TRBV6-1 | TGTGCCAGCAGTGAAGCATCATCTTGGAGTGGAAACACCATATATTTT | CASSEASSWSGNTIYF
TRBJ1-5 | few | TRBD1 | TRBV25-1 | TGTGCCAGCAGTGTTCGCCCGGGACAGGGAAATCAGCCCCAGCATTTT | CASSVRPGQGNQPQHF
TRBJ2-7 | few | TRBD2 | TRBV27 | TGTGCCAGCGCTAGCGGTACCTCCTACGAGCAGTACTTC | CASASGTSYEQYF
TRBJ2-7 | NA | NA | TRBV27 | TGTGCCAGCAGTTCTCTCCGCCCCCCCTACGAGCAGTACTTC | CASSSLRPPYEQYF
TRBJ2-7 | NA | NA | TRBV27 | TGTGCCAGCAGCCCTGGGGGACGGCCGACGCCTATCTACGAGCAGTACTTC | CASSPGGRPTPIYEQYF